What follows are 2 T cell receptor beta chains derived from one specimen sequenced in a study of regulatory T cells in long-lasting Graves disease. The time point is: newly diagnosed GD, antithyroid drugs for less than 3 months. The TCR library was made from RNA that had been extracted from PBMCs in TRIzol. Building of the TCR beta libraries involved iRepertoire HTBI primers and Arm-PCR of CDR3 regions. TCRdb reprocessed the multiplex PCR reads with MiXCR, giving one entry per CDR3 protein. The sample has under 250,000 distinct CDR3 sequences; 20% to 25% are singletons. Sequences were derived from peripheral blood mononuclear cells (PBMCs), sampled at new diagnosis, from a patient treated with antithyroid drugs. The source is a female donor with Graves disease.

This clonotype has ten or more counts. The chain employs TRBV20-1 and TRBJ2-1; D call uncertain. CDR3 length: 13 amino acids. Trimming removed 3 bases from V and 10 bases from J, with 16 bases in between. Germline lookup yields CDR1 DFQATT and CDR2 SNEGSKA (reference sequence). CDR3 in DNA: TGCAGTGCTAGGGAGACCCTAGGCGGCGAGCAGTTCTTC. This codes for CSARETLGGEQFF.

The table lists this clonotype with many counts. J is TRBJ1-3 and V is TRBV5-8; no clear D gene. Trimming removed 4 bases at V and 2 bases at J, with 16 bases between. Germline values: CDR1 SGHTS, CDR2 YDEGEE. This CDR3 is built from 16 residues. The CDR3 loop is CASSGDGNHPGNTIYF. The DNA of the CDR3 is TGTGCCAGCAGCGGTGACGGCAACCATCCTGGAAACACCATATATTTT. Looking up the rest from reference TRBV5-8 and TRBJ1-3 gives the full variable domain: EAGVTQSPTHLIKTRGQQATLRCSPISGHTSVYWYQQALGLGLQFLLWYDEGEERNRGNFPPRFSGRQFPNYSSELNVNALELEDSALYLCASSGDGNHPGNTIYFGEGSWLTVV.